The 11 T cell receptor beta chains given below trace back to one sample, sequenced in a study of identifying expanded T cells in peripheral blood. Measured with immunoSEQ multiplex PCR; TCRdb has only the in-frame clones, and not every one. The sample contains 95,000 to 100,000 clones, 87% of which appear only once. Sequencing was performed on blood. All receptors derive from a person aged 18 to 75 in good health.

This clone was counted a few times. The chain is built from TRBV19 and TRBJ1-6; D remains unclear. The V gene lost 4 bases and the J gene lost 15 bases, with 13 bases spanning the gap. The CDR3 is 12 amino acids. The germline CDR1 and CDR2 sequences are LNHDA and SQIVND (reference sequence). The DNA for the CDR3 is TGTGCCAGTAGTACTCAGACCGGCCTCCTCCACTTT. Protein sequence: CASSTQTGLLHF.

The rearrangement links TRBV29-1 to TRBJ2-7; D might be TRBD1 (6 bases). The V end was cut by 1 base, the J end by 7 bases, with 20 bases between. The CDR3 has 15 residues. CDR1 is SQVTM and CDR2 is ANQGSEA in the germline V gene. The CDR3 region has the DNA TGCAGCGTTGAAGTCAACCTTCAGGGGAAAGGAGAGCAGTACTTC. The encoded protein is CSVEVNLQGKGEQYF.

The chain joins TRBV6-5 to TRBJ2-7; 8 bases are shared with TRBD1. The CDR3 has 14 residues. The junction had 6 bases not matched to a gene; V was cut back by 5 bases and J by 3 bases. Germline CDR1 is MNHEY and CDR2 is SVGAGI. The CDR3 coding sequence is TGTGCCAGCAGTCTACGACAGGGGTACTACGAGCAGTACTTC. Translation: CASSLRQGYYEQYF.

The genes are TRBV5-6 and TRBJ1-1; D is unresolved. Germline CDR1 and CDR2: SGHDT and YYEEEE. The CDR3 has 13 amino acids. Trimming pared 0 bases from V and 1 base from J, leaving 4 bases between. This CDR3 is CASSLAPNTEAFF. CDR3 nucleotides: TGTGCCAGCAGCTTGGCCCCGAACACTGAAGCTTTCTTT.

The CDR3 spells CASRLAGGRHEQFF. The CDR3 DNA follows: TGCGCCAGCAGACTAGCGGGGGGGCGCCATGAGCAGTTCTTC. The chain has TRBV10-1 and TRBJ2-1; 13 bases agree with TRBD2. The CDR3 spans 14 residues. Germline trimming cut 6 bases from V and 8 bases from J; bases unmatched to any gene: 4. The germline gives CDR1 WNHNN, CDR2 SYGVQD (reference sequence).

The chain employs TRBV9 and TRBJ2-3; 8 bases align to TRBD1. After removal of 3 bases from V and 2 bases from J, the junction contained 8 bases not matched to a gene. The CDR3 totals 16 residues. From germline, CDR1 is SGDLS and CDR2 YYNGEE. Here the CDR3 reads CASSETGGYDTDTQYF. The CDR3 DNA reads TGTGCCAGCAGCGAAACAGGGGGGTATGACACAGATACGCAGTATTTT.

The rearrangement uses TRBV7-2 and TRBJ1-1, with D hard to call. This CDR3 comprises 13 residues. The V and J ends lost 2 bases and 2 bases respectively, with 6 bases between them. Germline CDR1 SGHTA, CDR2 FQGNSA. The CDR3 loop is CASSLWPNTEAFF. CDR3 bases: TGTGCCAGCAGCTTATGGCCCAACACTGAAGCTTTCTTT.

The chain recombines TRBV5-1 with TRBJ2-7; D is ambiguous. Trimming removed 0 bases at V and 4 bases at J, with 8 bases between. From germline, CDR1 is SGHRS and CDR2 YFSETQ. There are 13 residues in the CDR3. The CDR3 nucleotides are TGCGCCAGCAGCTTGGGACAAGATTACGAGCAGTACTTC. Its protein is CASSLGQDYEQYF.

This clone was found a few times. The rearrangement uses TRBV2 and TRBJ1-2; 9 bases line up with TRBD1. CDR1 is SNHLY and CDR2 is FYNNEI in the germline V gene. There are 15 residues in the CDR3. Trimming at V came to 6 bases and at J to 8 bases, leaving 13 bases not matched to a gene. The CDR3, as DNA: TGTGCCAGCAGCAGCAACAACAGGGGGCGTCGGGGCTACACCTTC. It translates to CASSSNNRGRRGYTF.

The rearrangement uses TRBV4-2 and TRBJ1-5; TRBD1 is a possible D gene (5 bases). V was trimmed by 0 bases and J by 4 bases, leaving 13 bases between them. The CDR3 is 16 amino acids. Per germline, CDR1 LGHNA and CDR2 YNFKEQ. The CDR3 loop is CASSQEWGSLNQPQHF. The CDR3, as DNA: TGTGCCAGCAGCCAAGAATGGGGGAGTTTGAATCAGCCCCAGCATTTT.

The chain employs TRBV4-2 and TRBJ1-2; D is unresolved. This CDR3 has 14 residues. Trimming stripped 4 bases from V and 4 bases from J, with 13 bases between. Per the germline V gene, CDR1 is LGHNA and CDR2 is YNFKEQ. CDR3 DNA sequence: TGTGCCAGCAGCCCTACGGGCCCCGCCTATGGCTACACCTTC. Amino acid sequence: CASSPTGPAYGYTF.